This entry is about one TCR beta chain. Its antigen remains unidentified. Clones were read by immunoSEQ multiplex PCR, and TCRdb kept only the in-frame ones, dropping some. The table includes 65,000 to 70,000 clones, roughly four fifths detected once. This sample stems from a study of OX40 agonist ivuxolimab in advanced cancers. Turning to the study itself: Across the patients, intravenous ivuxolimab was delivered every 2 weeks at 0.01 to 10 mg/kg. Patients assigned to dose escalation were diagnosed with hepatocellular carcinoma, melanoma, renal cell or head and neck cancer. It was permissible to have had prior anti-PD-1, anti-PD-L1 or anti-CTLA-4 therapy, and approximately 38% had some. Study results and caveats: The 0.1-3.0 mg/kg partial responders had among the lowest clonal expansion.

The V gene end was trimmed by 6 bases and the J gene end by 4 bases; junction bases not matched to a gene: 4. The CDR3 extends over 14 amino acids. In germline, CDR1 is MNHEY, CDR2 SVGAGI. V is TRBV6-5 and J is TRBJ1-5, with 9 bases matching TRBD1. The starting material was CD4+ or CD8+ T cells sorted from blood, obtained in a trial of the OX40 agonist ivuxolimab. The source is an adult with an advanced solid tumor such as melanoma, head and neck, liver or kidney cancer. The DNA for the CDR3 is TGTGCCAGCAGCGGGACAGGGTGGAATCAGCCCCAGCATTTT. Translated, it gives CASSGTGWNQPQHF.